This T cell receptor (beta chain) was captured by sequencing in a study of technical replicates of blood from a handful of donors. The CDR3 runs 13 residues. The V gene lost 5 bases and the J gene lost 5 bases, with 12 bases spanning the gap. Germline CDR1 SGHAT, CDR2 FQNNGV. Assay used: immunoSEQ multiplex PCR; TCRdb lists only in-frame clones, some missing. The data contain some 50,000 clones, 94% of them seen just once; the ten biggest clones take up around 0.21%. The clonotype comes from a human donor in good health. Sequenced material: T cells isolated from PBMCs. The genes are TRBV11-2 and TRBJ2-5, with D uncertain. The CDR3 DNA sequence: TGTGCCAGCAGCCTGACGCTGAGGGAGACCCAGTACTTC. The encoded protein is CASSLTLRETQYF. Full variable domain (missing parts from reference TRBV11-2 and TRBJ2-5): EAGVAQSPRYKIIEKRQSVAFWCNPISGHATLYWYQQILGQGPKLLIQFQNNGVVDDSQLPKDRFSAERLKGVDSTLKIQPAKLEDSAVYLCASSLTLRETQYFGPGTRLLVL.